This T cell receptor beta chain is drawn from a study of cytomegalovirus exposure and HLA in healthy donors. Notes on the study in general: In an earlier analysis, in several hundred donors, most V segments appeared productive either ~87% or ~30% of the time. There were some public TCRs occurring in many donors, but most TCR sequences were rare. Common viral pathogens seemed, in a later analysis, to connect with several of the most significant clusters.

Participants comprised healthy donors of bone marrow. CDR1 MGHRA and CDR2 YSYEKL come from the germline V gene. The V and J ends lost 0 bases and 5 bases, in that order; junction bases with no gene match: 11. This CDR3 comprises 17 residues. On this clone: What it binds is unknown.

A multiplex PCR was run with 60 Vbeta primers and 13 Jbeta primers. Sequencing was performed with immunoSEQ multiplex PCR; in TCRdb, only in-frame clones are kept and a portion is missing. The table lists about 93,000 clones, about 82% of them singletons, with approximately 7.9% in the top ten. The chain uses TRBV4-1 and TRBJ2-3; TRBD2 matches at 7 bases. The TCR originated in a man younger than 45 in good health and CMV-seronegative. Sequences were obtained from PBMCs. CDR3 region: CASSQDGGGMGKDTQYF. The CDR3 bases are TGCGCCAGCAGCCAAGATGGGGGAGGGATGGGAAAAGATACGCAGTATTTT.